This entry is about one TCR beta chain. In the source study's methods: How many nucleated cells were present was estimated from reference gene primer amplification. Measured with immunoSEQ multiplex PCR; TCRdb has only the in-frame clones, and not every one. V, J and clone size are taken as reported in that table, and D and trimming were inferred from the DNA itself. This repertoire shows roughly 41,000 clones, over 75% found once; its top ten account for about a sixth. The sample comes from a study of blood T cell repertoires in COVID-19. Study-level background: The United States, Italy and Spain supplied acute and convalescent COVID-19 samples.

The V end lost 0 bases, the J end lost 6 bases, and 12 bases lay between the germline ends. The CDR3 is made up of 14 amino acids. Germline V CDR1 and CDR2: KGHSH, LQKENI. J is TRBJ2-7 and V is TRBV18; D not resolved. The clonotype was recovered from a human donor in a cohort sampled during active COVID-19. The donor label of this sample is uncertain. The sequencing sample was made of peripheral blood. CDR3 in amino acids: CASSPPSQVREQYF. The CDR3 DNA is TGTGCCAGCTCACCACCGTCTCAGGTTCGCGAGCAGTACTTC.